The clone carrying this T cell receptor beta chain was seen a few times. Its specificity is unknown. One end of the junction varies from germline; a read error may be responsible. The sample belongs to a study of cytomegalovirus exposure and HLA in healthy donors. Whole-study findings and limits: Some segments of the V type, notably TRBV6-2 and TRBV6-3, were excluded as indistinguishable.

PCR involved 60 Vbeta and 13 Jbeta primers. This table comes from immunoSEQ multiplex PCR, and its TCRdb copy is limited to in-frame clones, with some not included. The sample has more than 40,000 clones; 51% are singletons. This CDR3 contains 12 residues. Per germline, CDR1 MNHNS and CDR2 SASEGT. This chain links TRBV6-1 with TRBJ2-7; maybe TRBD1 (5 bases). Sequencing was carried out using PBMCs. This TCR came from a man aged 55 to 70 in good health and CMV-seronegative. CDR3 in amino acids: CASSEAFLSTGF. Here the CDR3 DNA reads TGTGCCAGCAGTGAAGCTTTTCTCTCCACAGGTTTC.